This entry lists 23 T cell receptor beta chains sequenced from one sample in a study of early T cells in non-severe SARS-CoV-2 infection. TCRdb reprocessed the 5' RACE reads with MiXCR, giving one entry per CDR3 protein. This sample has under 35,000 distinct CDR3 sequences, with approximately 5.2% found just once. Input material: whole blood. These receptors originate from an adult who was a healthcare worker with PCR-confirmed SARS-CoV-2 infection or an uninfected control (not recorded which).

The gene calls are TRBV9 and TRBJ1-6; TRBD1 aligns across 9 bases. The V gene's germline CDR1 is SGDLS and CDR2 YYNGEE. This CDR3 region has 15 residues. V lost 3 bases and J lost 7; bases outside the gene matches: 5. CDR3 nucleotides: TGTGCCAGCAGCGCCCCCGGGACAGGGAATTCACCCCTCCACTTT. Its translation: CASSAPGTGNSPLHF.

This clonotype occurred many times. The gene calls are TRBV7-2 and TRBJ2-7; D unresolved. This CDR3 spans 13 amino acids. CDR1 is SGHTA, CDR2 FQGNSA, per germline. V was shortened by 5 bases and J by 5 bases, with 13 bases between the two germline ends. CDR3 coding DNA: TGTGCCAGCAGCAATCCATCCCTCCACGAGCAGTACTTC. Translating it yields CASSNPSLHEQYF.

This clonotype was recorded many times. The gene calls are TRBV7-6 and TRBJ2-1; D is ambiguous. V lost 1 base, J lost 10 bases, and 11 bases lay in between. Germline loops: CDR1 SGHVS, CDR2 FNYEAQ. This CDR3 spans 13 amino acids. CDR3 bases: TGTGCCAGCAGCTTAGTGGTAGCCGGGGAGCAGTTCTTC. Residues: CASSLVVAGEQFF.

The chain links TRBV9 to TRBJ2-7; 12 bases are a match to TRBD2. CDR3 length: 16 residues. With V trimmed by 2 bases and J by 5 bases, 8 bases remained unmatched. The germline V gene encodes CDR1 SGDLS and CDR2 YYNGEE. DNA of the CDR3: TGTGCCAGCAGCGTGTCGACTAGCGGGAGTGATCACGAGCAGTACTTC. Its protein product is CASSVSTSGSDHEQYF.

As concerns this clonotype: An end of the junction does not agree with germline; a read error may underlie this. V and J are TRBV5-1 and TRBJ2-7; 10 nucleotides match TRBD1. Germline-derived CDR1 and CDR2 are SGHRS and YFSETQ. The CDR3 runs to 15 residues. For the CDR3, the DNA is TGCGCCAGCAGCCCGGGGACAGGGGAACGGGACGAGCAGAACTTC. It codes for CASSPGTGERDEQNF.

V usage is TRBV7-2 and J usage is TRBJ2-3; 8 nucleotides align to TRBD1. CDR3 length: 14 residues. Per germline, CDR1 SGHTA and CDR2 FQGNSA. V was clipped by 5 bases and J by 1 base; unmatched bases: 2. CDR3 in amino acids: CASSPGQGTDTQYF. In DNA, the CDR3 is TGTGCCAGCAGCCCGGGACAGGGCACAGATACGCAGTATTTT.

This clonotype was recorded at least ten times. The chain uses TRBV5-4 and TRBJ2-7; 8 nucleotides agree with TRBD2. Trimming took 4 bases from V and 3 from J; bases not matched to a gene: 6. Germline V gives CDR1 SGHNT, CDR2 YYREEE (reference sequence). CDR3 size: 14 residues. The chain's CDR3 is CASSPSGSNYEQYF. CDR3 nucleotide sequence: TGTGCCAGCAGCCCGAGCGGGAGTAACTACGAGCAGTACTTC.

The sample holds a few counts of this clonotype. The V call is TRBV5-1, the J call TRBJ2-1, with D possibly called TRBD1 or TRBD2 (5 bases each). Per germline, CDR1 SGHRS and CDR2 YFSETQ. Trimming cost V 2 bases and J 3 bases, with 12 bases left between them. This CDR3 has 15 residues. CDR3 DNA: TGCGCCAGCAGCTTAACAGCTGGGGGCTACAATGAGCAGTTCTTC. Its translation is CASSLTAGGYNEQFF.

This clonotype was seen more than once but under ten times. V is TRBV7-9 and J is TRBJ2-5, with D possibly TRBD2 on 6 matching bases. Between the trimmed V and J ends, which lost 5 bases and 4 bases, there was a span of 14 bases. This CDR3 has 14 amino acids. Germline V gene sequence: CDR1 SEHNR, CDR2 FQNEAQ (reference sequence). The CDR3 nucleotides are TGTGCCAGCAGCCGCCCGACTAGTGTAGAGACCCAGTACTTC. This sequence encodes CASSRPTSVETQYF.

By share of the sample, this clonotype is medium-sized. The genes are TRBV6-4 and TRBJ2-3; TRBD2 aligns across 12 bases. Unmatched junction bases numbered 0, after V lost 2 bases and J lost 3 bases. The germline gives CDR1 MRHNA, CDR2 SNTAGT. The CDR3 contains 15 residues. CDR3 sequence (DNA): TGTGCCAGCAGTGACGGGACTAGCGGGACAGATACGCAGTATTTT. Its translation is CASSDGTSGTDTQYF.

This clonotype was seen at least ten times. The chain uses TRBV11-2 and TRBJ2-1; 7 bases map to TRBD2. The V segment lost 7 bases and the J segment 4 bases; nucleotides outside the gene matches: 13. The CDR3 has 16 amino acids. In germline, CDR1 is SGHAT, CDR2 FQNNGV. The CDR3 DNA sequence: TGTGCCAGCACGCGAGAGGGGACTATCCTTTACAATGAGCAGTTCTTC. This translates into CASTREGTILYNEQFF.

This clonotype has more than one count but fewer than ten. V and J are TRBV28 and TRBJ2-3, with D possibly being TRBD2 (5 bases). This CDR3 spans 14 amino acids. Trimming cost V 5 bases and J 1 base, with 10 bases left between them. The germline V gene has CDR1 MDHEN and CDR2 SYDVKM. The CDR3 nucleotides read TGTGCCAGCAGTCGACCGCGGGGCACAGATACGCAGTATTTT. Protein: CASSRPRGTDTQYF.

This clonotype was observed at least ten times. The rearrangement uses TRBV15 and TRBJ2-3; 7 nucleotides align to TRBD1. Germline CDR1 LNHNV, CDR2 YYDKDF (reference sequence). This CDR3 is built from 15 residues. The J segment lost 2 bases and the V segment lost 5 bases, leaving 7 bases of the junction unmatched. The CDR3 reads CATSDPGQFTDTQYF. The CDR3 DNA reads TGTGCCACCAGCGATCCGGGACAGTTCACAGATACGCAGTATTTT.

This clonotype was observed many times. This chain links TRBV12-3 or TRBV12-4 with TRBJ1-1; the D gene is possibly TRBD1 (5 bases). Trimming left V 11 bases short and J 4 bases short, with 20 bases between. This CDR3 spans 14 amino acids. CDR3 region: CASRDRRLSTEAFF. The DNA for the CDR3 is TGTGCCTCACGGGACCGCCGGTTGAGCACTGAAGCTTTCTTT.

This chain joins TRBV14 and TRBJ1-3; 7 nucleotides agree with TRBD1. Looked up from germline, CDR1 is SGHDN and CDR2 is FVKESK. Trimming at V came to 4 bases and at J to 0 bases, leaving 6 bases not matched to a gene. This CDR3 has 16 residues. CDR3 protein: CASSLQTGFSGNTIYF. The CDR3 DNA reads as TGTGCCAGCAGCCTCCAGACAGGGTTCTCTGGAAACACCATATATTTT.

This clonotype was detected a few times. This sequence joins TRBV18 and TRBJ1-2; TRBD1 agrees at 9 bases. The CDR3 loop spans 13 amino acids. Germline-derived CDR1 and CDR2 are KGHSH and LQKENI. V shed 6 bases, J shed 2 bases, and the junction held 1 base outside the gene matches. CDR3 in DNA: TGTGCCAGCTCGGGACAGGGAAACTATGGCTACACCTTC. Protein sequence: CASSGQGNYGYTF.

This clonotype was counted many times. This chain joins TRBV12-3 or TRBV12-4 and TRBJ1-1; D may be TRBD1 (6 bases). Trimming stripped 7 bases from V and 5 bases from J, with 26 bases between. This CDR3 spans 17 amino acids. The CDR3 region has the DNA TGTGCCAGCACCCCAACTCGCCTCGAAAAAGGGGGGACTGAAGCTTTCTTT. Translated: CASTPTRLEKGGTEAFF.

In this sample, this clonotype turned up many times. The rearrangement uses TRBV14 and TRBJ2-5; 12 bases line up with TRBD2. V lost 2 bases to trimming and J lost 3 bases; unmatched junction nucleotides: 16. There are 20 residues in the CDR3. Germline CDR1 and CDR2: SGHDN and FVKESK. CDR3 sequence: CASSQHRGTVSSGREETQYF. Here the CDR3 DNA reads TGTGCCAGCAGCCAACATAGAGGGACAGTATCTAGCGGGAGGGAAGAGACCCAGTACTTC.

This clonotype has at least ten counts. V and J are TRBV7-6 and TRBJ1-5, with 9 bases fitting TRBD1. Germline V gene lookup returns CDR1 SGHVS and CDR2 FNYEAQ. CDR3 length: 16 amino acids. J lost 5 bases, V lost 1 base, and 6 bases had no gene match. As DNA, the CDR3 is TGTGCCAGCAGCTTAGGGACAGGGGCGGCGGATCAGCCCCAGCATTTT. It translates to CASSLGTGAADQPQHF. Looking up the rest from reference TRBV7-6 and TRBJ1-5 gives the full variable domain: GAGVSQSPRYKVTKRGQDVALRCDPISGHVSLYWYRQALGQGPEFLTYFNYEAQQDKSGLPNDRFSAERPEGSISTLTIQRTEQRDSAMYRCASSLGTGAADQPQHFGDGTRLSIL.

This clonotype was seen ten or more times. V usage is TRBV28 and J usage is TRBJ2-5; 14 bases align to TRBD2. Germline trimming cut 6 bases from V and 4 bases from J; bases unmatched to any gene: 19. CDR1 MDHEN and CDR2 SYDVKM come from the germline V gene. This CDR3 region has 20 residues. In DNA, the CDR3 is TGTGCCAGCAGCCATCCGAAGGACACCGGACTAGCGGGAGGTTTAGAGACCCAGTACTTC. This encodes CASSHPKDTGLAGGLETQYF. Based on the CDR3 plus reference TRBV28 and TRBJ2-5, the full variable domain is DVKVTQSSRYLVKRTGEKVFLECVQDMDHENMFWYRQDPGLGLRLIYFSYDVKMKEKGDIPEGYSVSREKKERFSLILESASTNQTSMYLCASSHPKDTGLAGGLETQYFGPGTRLLVL.

This chain joins TRBV27 and TRBJ1-5; D not resolved. Germline assignment: CDR1 MNHEY and CDR2 SMNVEV (reference sequence). The CDR3 loop spans 13 amino acids. The V end was cut by 5 bases, the J end by 7 bases, with 12 bases between. The CDR3 nucleotides are TGTGCCAGCAGTCCCAACCAAGGACAGCCCCAGCATTTT. Translating it yields CASSPNQGQPQHF.

This clonotype was counted ten times or more. V gene TRBV4-2 combines with J gene TRBJ1-1; the match to TRBD1 covers 7 bases. Germline V lookup: CDR1 LGHNA, CDR2 YNFKEQ. Unmatched junction bases numbered 3, after V lost 0 bases and J lost 5 bases. This CDR3 region has 14 residues. The chain's CDR3 is CASSQEQGRTEAFF. The CDR3 DNA is TGTGCCAGCAGCCAAGAACAGGGGAGAACTGAAGCTTTCTTT.

This clonotype was recorded at least ten times. The chain employs TRBV28 and TRBJ1-1; D is undetermined. This CDR3 is 14 amino acids long. CDR1 is MDHEN and CDR2 is SYDVKM in the germline V gene. The V gene lost 5 bases and the J gene lost 4 bases, with 14 bases spanning the gap. The CDR3 DNA reads as TGTGCCAGCAGTCCCAGAGGACGGTTCACTGAAGCTTTCTTT. This codes for CASSPRGRFTEAFF.